Below, 21 T cell receptor beta chains from the same sample are listed, as sequenced in a study of CD4 T cells in relation to SARS-CoV-2 and coronaviruses. These receptors have no identified antigens. Repertoires were generated with immunoSEQ multiplex PCR, while TCRdb's copy carries only in-frame clones and drops some. The data show 35,000 or so clones, just under 85% seen once. What was sequenced was naive CD4+ T cells from PBMCs, cultured in vitro. Stated subset: naive CD4+ T cells isolated by negative enrichment. The receptors shown here come from an adult with COVID-19.

The DNA for the CDR3 is TGCGCCAGCAGCTTTGGTGGGAGTAGCTACGAGCAGTACTTC. Encoded protein: CASSFGGSSYEQYF. V gene TRBV5-1 combines with J gene TRBJ2-7; tentative D call: TRBD2 (5 bases). V was cut by 2 bases and J by 3 bases, with 12 bases left in between. Germline CDR1 and CDR2: SGHRS and YFSETQ. There are 14 residues in the CDR3. Based on the CDR3 plus reference TRBV5-1 and TRBJ2-7, the full variable domain is KAGVTQTPRYLIKTRGQQVTLSCSPISGHRSVSWYQQTPGQGLQFLFEYFSETQRNKGNFPGRFSGRQFSNSRSEMNVSTLELGDSALYLCASSFGGSSYEQYFGPGTRLTVT.

The chain combines TRBV19 with TRBJ1-5; 12 nucleotides agree with TRBD1. In germline, CDR1 is LNHDA, CDR2 SQIVND (reference sequence). Trimming cost V 3 bases and J 5 bases; bases outside gene matches: 2. This CDR3 is built from 15 residues. CDR3 amino acids: CASSMGQGADQPQHF. The CDR3 nucleotides read TGTGCCAGTAGTATGGGACAGGGGGCAGATCAGCCCCAGCATTTT.

This clone was recorded a few times. The rearrangement links TRBV28 to TRBJ2-2, with D tentatively TRBD2 (5 bases). Germline values: CDR1 MDHEN, CDR2 SYDVKM. V lost 5 bases and J lost 5, with 21 bases in between. The CDR3 is made up of 17 amino acids. This chain's CDR3 is CASSEPWWRTGTGELFF. In DNA, the CDR3 is TGTGCCAGCAGTGAGCCCTGGTGGCGGACGGGAACCGGGGAGCTGTTTTTT.

This clone was seen just once. V is TRBV5-4 and J is TRBJ2-5; 8 nucleotides line up with TRBD1. Trimming took 4 bases from V and 4 from J; bases not matched to a gene: 9. Germline lookup yields CDR1 SGHNT and CDR2 YYREEE (reference sequence). The CDR3 covers 15 residues. The CDR3 sequence is CASSKDVGTGETQYF. CDR3 DNA sequence: TGTGCCAGCAGCAAAGACGTAGGGACAGGAGAGACCCAGTACTTC.

This chain connects TRBV24-1 to TRBJ2-1; no firm D call. The CDR3 is 13 amino acids. Germline V lookup: CDR1 KGHDR, CDR2 SFDVKD. Trimming cost V 3 bases and J 9 bases, with 11 bases left between them. CDR3 protein: CATSDLAFGEQFF. In nucleotides, the CDR3 is TGTGCCACCAGTGATCTCGCTTTCGGTGAGCAGTTCTTC.

This clone has a handful of counts. The V call is TRBV18, the J call TRBJ2-7; D tentatively reads TRBD1 or TRBD2 (5 bases each). Trimming took off 3 bases at V and 5 bases at J, with 8 bases between the two ends. The germline CDR1 and CDR2 sequences are KGHSH and LQKENI. The CDR3 sequence is 12 residues long. For the CDR3, the DNA is TGTGCCAGCTCACCGGGACGGAACGAGCAGTACTTC. Protein sequence: CASSPGRNEQYF.

The V and J genes are TRBV14 and TRBJ1-2, with 9 bases matching TRBD1. With 4 bases clipped from V and 8 bases from J, the junction kept 5 bases outside the gene matches. The germline CDR1 and CDR2 sequences are SGHDN and FVKESK. The CDR3 runs to 13 residues. Here the CDR3 reads CASSPRQGEGYTF. The DNA of the CDR3 is TGTGCCAGCAGCCCCCGACAGGGGGAAGGCTACACCTTC. The variable domain in full, completed from reference TRBV14 and TRBJ1-2, reads EAGVTQFPSHSVIEKGQTVTLRCDPISGHDNLYWYRRVMGKEIKFLLHFVKESKQDESGMPNNRFLAERTGGTYSTLKVQPAELEDSGVYFCASSPRQGEGYTFGSGTRLTVV.

V and J are TRBV20-1 and TRBJ2-7; 7 nucleotides agree with TRBD2. With V trimmed by 5 bases and J by 3 bases, 1 base remained unmatched. Germline-derived CDR1 and CDR2 are DFQATT and SNEGSKA (reference sequence). The CDR3 is 11 amino acids. The CDR3 DNA sequence: TGCAGTGCTCTAGCGGACTACGAGCAGTACTTC. Encoded protein: CSALADYEQYF.

The CDR3 region has the DNA TGTGCCAGCAGCGTCGCCCTCGGGGCCTATAATTCACCCCTCCACTTT. It yields the protein CASSVALGAYNSPLHF. The rearrangement links TRBV9 to TRBJ1-6; D not certain. Trimming left V 2 bases short and J 2 bases short, with 11 bases between. Germline lookup yields CDR1 SGDLS and CDR2 YYNGEE. The CDR3 totals 16 residues.

The chain recombines TRBV29-1 with TRBJ2-5, with TRBD2 matching 7 bases. Trimming removed 6 bases from V and 1 base from J; junction bases left unmatched: 11. This CDR3 comprises 15 residues. Germline V lookup: CDR1 SQVTM, CDR2 ANQGSEA. The CDR3: CSVPTPSGPQETQYF. The CDR3 coding sequence is TGCAGCGTCCCGACGCCTAGCGGACCCCAAGAGACCCAGTACTTC.

V and J are TRBV18 and TRBJ1-4; D not certain. This CDR3 comprises 13 residues. Germline V lookup: CDR1 KGHSH, CDR2 LQKENI. V lost 4 bases and J 8 bases, leaving 11 bases between the germline ends. DNA for the CDR3: TGTGCCAGCTCACGAGCGGACGAAGAAAAACTGTTTTTT. It encodes CASSRADEEKLFF. Full variable domain (missing parts from reference TRBV18 and TRBJ1-4): NAGVMQNPRHLVRRRGQEARLRCSPMKGHSHVYWYRQLPEEGLKFMVYLQKENIIDESGMPKERFSAEFPKEGPSILRIQQVVRGDSAAYFCASSRADEEKLFFGSGTQLSVL.

This chain links TRBV2 with TRBJ2-3; D remains ambiguous. V was clipped by 8 bases and J by 4 bases, with 10 bases between them. Per the germline V gene, CDR1 is SNHLY and CDR2 is FYNNEI. The CDR3 consists of 12 residues. CDR3 region: CASSVAPDTQYF. The CDR3 nucleotides are TGTGCCAGCTCTGTAGCACCAGATACGCAGTATTTT.

This chain uses TRBV2 with TRBJ2-3, with D possibly TRBD2 on 5 matching bases. Germline loops: CDR1 SNHLY, CDR2 FYNNEI. V dropped 7 bases and J dropped 0 bases, with 14 bases sitting between them. This CDR3 has 15 residues. Written as DNA, the CDR3 is TGTGCCAGCAAGGTGACCCGGACTAGCACAGATACGCAGTATTTT. Translated, it gives CASKVTRTSTDTQYF.

This clone was observed once. This chain links TRBV10-1 with TRBJ2-2, with D possibly TRBD1 on 5 matching bases. Trimming left V 0 bases short and J 6 bases short, with 5 bases between. CDR3 length equals 13 residues. Germline-derived CDR1 and CDR2 are WNHNN and SYGVQD (reference sequence). The CDR3 sequence: CASSESGAGELFF. Written as DNA, the CDR3 is TGCGCCAGCAGTGAGTCAGGGGCCGGGGAGCTGTTTTTT.

This clone has only one observation. The V gene is TRBV24-1, the J gene TRBJ2-1, with a possible D match to TRBD1 (6 bases). V lost 9 bases to trimming and J lost 3 bases, with 14 bases between them. The CDR3 covers 14 residues. CDR1 is KGHDR and CDR2 is SFDVKD in the germline V gene. CDR3 amino acids: CATGDEGHYNEQFF. The DNA for the CDR3 is TGTGCCACCGGGGATGAGGGACACTACAATGAGCAGTTCTTC.

The chain links TRBV9 to TRBJ1-4; D unclear. Trimming pared 3 bases from V and 4 bases from J, leaving 7 bases between. Germline lookup yields CDR1 SGDLS and CDR2 YYNGEE. CDR3 length equals 13 residues. The CDR3 protein is CASSASLNEKLFF. The CDR3 nucleotides read TGTGCCAGCAGCGCCTCCCTTAATGAAAAACTGTTTTTT.

The chain has TRBV6-5 and TRBJ2-3, with D possibly called TRBD1 or TRBD2 (6 bases each). The V end lost 8 bases, the J end lost 0 bases, and 15 bases lay between the germline ends. This CDR3 is 15 amino acids long. The germline CDR1 and CDR2 sequences are MNHEY and SVGAGI. CDR3 coding DNA: TGTGCCAGCCGGGGGCGGACAGCCAGCACAGATACGCAGTATTTT. Translated: CASRGRTASTDTQYF.

The chain has TRBV6-1 and TRBJ1-1; no clear D. Trimming took 0 bases from V and 0 from J, leaving 8 bases between them. Germline CDR1 and CDR2: MNHNS and SASEGT. The CDR3 consists of 15 residues. The CDR3 coding sequence is TGTGCCAGCAGTGAAGCGGAGACAATGAACACTGAAGCTTTCTTT. Residues: CASSEAETMNTEAFF.

J is TRBJ1-6 and V is TRBV6-5; TRBD1 matches at 7 bases. Germline CDR1 MNHEY, CDR2 SVGAGI. CDR3 size: 14 residues. V was pared by 6 bases and J by 9 bases, with 8 bases of the junction left unmatched. CDR3 in DNA: TGTGCCAGCAGCCGACAGGGATGGACTTCACCCCTCCACTTT. Its protein product is CASSRQGWTSPLHF.

This sequence joins TRBV9 and TRBJ1-1; maybe TRBD1 (5 bases). With 0 bases removed from V and 4 bases from J, the gap between germline ends came to 10 bases. The CDR3 spans 14 residues. Germline CDR1 and CDR2: SGDLS and YYNGEE. The CDR3 loop is CASSVGQKSTEAFF. The CDR3 nucleotides read TGTGCCAGCAGCGTAGGACAGAAAAGCACTGAAGCTTTCTTT.

The CDR3 bases are TGTGCCAGCATCGCAGATACGCAGTATTTT. Translated, it gives CASIADTQYF. The chain employs TRBV28 and TRBJ2-3, with D unresolved. Germline CDR1 reads MDHEN; CDR2 reads SYDVKM. CDR3 length: 10 amino acids. The V end was cut by 7 bases, the J end by 4 bases, with 3 bases between.